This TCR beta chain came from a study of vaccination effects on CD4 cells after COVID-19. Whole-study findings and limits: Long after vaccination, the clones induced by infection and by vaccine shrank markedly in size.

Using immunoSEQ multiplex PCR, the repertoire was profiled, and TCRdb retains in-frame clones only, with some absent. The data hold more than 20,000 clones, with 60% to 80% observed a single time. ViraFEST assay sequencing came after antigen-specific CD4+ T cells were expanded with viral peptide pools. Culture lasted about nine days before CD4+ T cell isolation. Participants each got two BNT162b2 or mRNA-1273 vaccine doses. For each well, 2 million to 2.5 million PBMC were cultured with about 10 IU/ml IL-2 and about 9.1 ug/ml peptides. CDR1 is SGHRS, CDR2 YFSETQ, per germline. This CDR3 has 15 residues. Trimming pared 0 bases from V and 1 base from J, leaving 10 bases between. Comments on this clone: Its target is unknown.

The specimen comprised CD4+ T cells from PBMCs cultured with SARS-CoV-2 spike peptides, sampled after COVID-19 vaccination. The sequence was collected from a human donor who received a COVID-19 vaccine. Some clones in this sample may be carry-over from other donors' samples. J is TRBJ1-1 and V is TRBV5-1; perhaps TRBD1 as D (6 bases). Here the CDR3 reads CASSLGGARNTEAFF. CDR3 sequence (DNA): TGCGCCAGCAGCTTGGGGGGGGCGAGGAACACTGAAGCTTTCTTT.